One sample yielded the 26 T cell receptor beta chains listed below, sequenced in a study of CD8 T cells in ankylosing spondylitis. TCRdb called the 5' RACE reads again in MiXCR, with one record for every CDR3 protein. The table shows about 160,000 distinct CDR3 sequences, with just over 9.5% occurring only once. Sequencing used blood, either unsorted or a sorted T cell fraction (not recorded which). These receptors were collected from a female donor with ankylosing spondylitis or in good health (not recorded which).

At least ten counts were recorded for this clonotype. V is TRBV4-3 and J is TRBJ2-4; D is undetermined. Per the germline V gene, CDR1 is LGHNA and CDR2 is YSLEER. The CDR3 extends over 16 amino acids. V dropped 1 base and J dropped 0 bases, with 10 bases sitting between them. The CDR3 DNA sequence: TGCGCCAGCAGCCAAGTGCTCTTCGCAGCCAAAAACATTCAGTACTTC. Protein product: CASSQVLFAAKNIQYF.

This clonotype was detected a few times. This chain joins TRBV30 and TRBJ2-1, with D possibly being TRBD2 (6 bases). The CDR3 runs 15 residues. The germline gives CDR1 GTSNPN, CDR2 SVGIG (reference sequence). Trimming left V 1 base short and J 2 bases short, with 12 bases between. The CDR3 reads CAWSALSGTYNEQFF. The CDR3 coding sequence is TGTGCCTGGAGTGCACTTAGCGGCACCTACAATGAGCAGTTCTTC.

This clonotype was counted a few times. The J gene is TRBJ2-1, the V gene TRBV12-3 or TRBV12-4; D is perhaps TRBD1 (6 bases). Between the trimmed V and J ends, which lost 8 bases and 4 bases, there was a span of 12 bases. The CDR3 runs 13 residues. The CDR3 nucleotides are TGTGCCAGCCAGGGGCGCTCTTACAATGAGCAGTTCTTC. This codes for CASQGRSYNEQFF.

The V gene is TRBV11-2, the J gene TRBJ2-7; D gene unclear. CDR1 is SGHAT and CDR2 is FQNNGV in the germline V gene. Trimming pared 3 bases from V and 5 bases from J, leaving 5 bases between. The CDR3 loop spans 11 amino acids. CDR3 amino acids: CASSFTHEQYF. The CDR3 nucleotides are TGTGCCAGCAGCTTCACTCACGAGCAGTACTTC.

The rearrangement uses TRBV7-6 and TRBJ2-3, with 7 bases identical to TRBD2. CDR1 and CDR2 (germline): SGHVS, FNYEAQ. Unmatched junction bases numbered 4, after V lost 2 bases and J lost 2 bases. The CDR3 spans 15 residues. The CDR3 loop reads CASSLSGAFTDTQYF. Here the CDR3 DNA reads TGTGCCAGCAGCTTAAGCGGGGCATTCACAGATACGCAGTATTTT. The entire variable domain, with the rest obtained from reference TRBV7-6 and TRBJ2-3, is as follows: GAGVSQSPRYKVTKRGQDVALRCDPISGHVSLYWYRQALGQGPEFLTYFNYEAQQDKSGLPNDRFSAERPEGSISTLTIQRTEQRDSAMYRCASSLSGAFTDTQYFGPGTRLTVL.

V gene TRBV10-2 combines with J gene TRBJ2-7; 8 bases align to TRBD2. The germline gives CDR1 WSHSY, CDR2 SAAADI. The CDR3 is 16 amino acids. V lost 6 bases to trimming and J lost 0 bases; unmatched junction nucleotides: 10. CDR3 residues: CASSDYTSGPSYEQYF. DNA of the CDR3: TGCGCCAGCAGCGATTACACTAGCGGCCCCTCCTACGAGCAGTACTTC.

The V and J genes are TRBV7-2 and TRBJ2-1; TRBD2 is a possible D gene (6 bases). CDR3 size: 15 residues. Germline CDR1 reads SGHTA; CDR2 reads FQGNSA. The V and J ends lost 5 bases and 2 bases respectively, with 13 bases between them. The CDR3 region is CASSQIAVAYNEQFF. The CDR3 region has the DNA TGTGCCAGCAGCCAGATAGCGGTGGCCTACAATGAGCAGTTCTTC. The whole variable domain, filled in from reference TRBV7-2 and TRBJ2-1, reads GAGVSQSPSNKVTEKGKDVELRCDPISGHTALYWYRQSLGQGLEFLIYFQGNSAPDKSGLPSDRFSAERTGGSVSTLTIQRTQQEDSAVYLCASSQIAVAYNEQFFGPGTRLTVL.

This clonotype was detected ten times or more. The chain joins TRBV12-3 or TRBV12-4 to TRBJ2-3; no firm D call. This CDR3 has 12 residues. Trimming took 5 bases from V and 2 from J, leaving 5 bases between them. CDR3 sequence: CASSQYTDTQYF. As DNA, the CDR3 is TGTGCCAGCAGTCAGTACACAGATACGCAGTATTTT.

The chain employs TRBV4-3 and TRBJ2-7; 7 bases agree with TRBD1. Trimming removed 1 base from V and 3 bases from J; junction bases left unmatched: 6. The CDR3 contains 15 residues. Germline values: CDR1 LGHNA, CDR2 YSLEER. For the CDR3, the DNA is TGCGCCAGCAGCCAAGGGGGACAGAACTTCTACGAGCAGTACTTC. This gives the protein CASSQGGQNFYEQYF.

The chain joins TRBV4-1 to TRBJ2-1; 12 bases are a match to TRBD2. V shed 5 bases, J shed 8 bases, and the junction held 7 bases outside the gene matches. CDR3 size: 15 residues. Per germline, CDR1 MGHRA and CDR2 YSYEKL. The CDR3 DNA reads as TGCGCCAGCAGCGTCACTAGCGGGAGGAACGATGAGCAGTTCTTC. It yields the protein CASSVTSGRNDEQFF.

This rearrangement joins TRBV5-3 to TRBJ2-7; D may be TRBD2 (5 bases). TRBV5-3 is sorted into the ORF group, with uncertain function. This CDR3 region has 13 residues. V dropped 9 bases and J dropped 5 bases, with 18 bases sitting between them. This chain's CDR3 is CAMSPAGEHEQYF. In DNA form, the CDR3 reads TGTGCCATGAGCCCCGCCGGGGAACACGAGCAGTACTTC.

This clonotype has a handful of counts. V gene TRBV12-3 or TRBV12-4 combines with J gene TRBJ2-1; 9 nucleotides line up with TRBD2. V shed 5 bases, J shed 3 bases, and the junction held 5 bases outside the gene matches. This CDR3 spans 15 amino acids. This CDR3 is CASSLSGSNYNEQFF. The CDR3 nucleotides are TGTGCCAGCAGTCTTAGCGGGAGCAACTACAATGAGCAGTTCTTC.

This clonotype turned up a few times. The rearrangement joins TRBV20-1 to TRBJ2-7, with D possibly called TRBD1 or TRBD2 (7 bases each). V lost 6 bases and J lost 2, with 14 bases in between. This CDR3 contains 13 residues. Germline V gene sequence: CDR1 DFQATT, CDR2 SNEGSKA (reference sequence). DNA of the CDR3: TGCAGTGCAAGGGACAGCGGGGCCTACGAGCAGTACTTC. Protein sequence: CSARDSGAYEQYF.

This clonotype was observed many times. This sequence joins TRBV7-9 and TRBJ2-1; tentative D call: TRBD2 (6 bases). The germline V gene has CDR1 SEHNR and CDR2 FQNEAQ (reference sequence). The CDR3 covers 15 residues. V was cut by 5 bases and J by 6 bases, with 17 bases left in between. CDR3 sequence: CASSRSSGVGNEQFF. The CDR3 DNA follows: TGTGCCAGCAGCCGAAGTTCGGGGGTCGGCAATGAGCAGTTCTTC.

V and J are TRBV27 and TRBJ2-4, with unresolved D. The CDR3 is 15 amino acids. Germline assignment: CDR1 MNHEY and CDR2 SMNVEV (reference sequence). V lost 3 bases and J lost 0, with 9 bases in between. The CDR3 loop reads CASSFSNLAKNIQYF. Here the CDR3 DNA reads TGTGCCAGCAGTTTCAGTAATCTAGCCAAAAACATTCAGTACTTC.

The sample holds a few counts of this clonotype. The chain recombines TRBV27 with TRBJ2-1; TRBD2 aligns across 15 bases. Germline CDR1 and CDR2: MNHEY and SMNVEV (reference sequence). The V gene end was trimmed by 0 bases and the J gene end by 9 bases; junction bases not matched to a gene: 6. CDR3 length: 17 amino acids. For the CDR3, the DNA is TGTGCCAGCAGTTTATCTGGGACTAGCGGGAGGAGTGGTGAGCAGTTCTTC. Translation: CASSLSGTSGRSGEQFF.

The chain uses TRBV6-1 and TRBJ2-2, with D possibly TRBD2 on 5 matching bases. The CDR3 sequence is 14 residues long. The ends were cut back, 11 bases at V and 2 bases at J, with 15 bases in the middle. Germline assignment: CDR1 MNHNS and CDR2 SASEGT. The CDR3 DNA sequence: TGTGCCGCGACGGGCGGGTCAAACACCGGGGAGCTGTTTTTT. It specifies CAATGGSNTGELFF.

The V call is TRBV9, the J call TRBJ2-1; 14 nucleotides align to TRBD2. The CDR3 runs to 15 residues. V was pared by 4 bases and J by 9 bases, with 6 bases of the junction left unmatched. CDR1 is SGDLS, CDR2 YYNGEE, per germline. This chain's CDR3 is CASSPGLAGAGEQFF. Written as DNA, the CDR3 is TGTGCCAGCAGCCCGGGACTAGCGGGAGCGGGTGAGCAGTTCTTC.

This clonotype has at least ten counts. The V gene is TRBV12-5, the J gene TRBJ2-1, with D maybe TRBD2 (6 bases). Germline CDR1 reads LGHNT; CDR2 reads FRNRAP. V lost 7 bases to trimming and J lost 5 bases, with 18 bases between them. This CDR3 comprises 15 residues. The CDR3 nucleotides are TGTGCTAGTGTTATATTCCCGGGACTTCACAATGAGCAGTTCTTC. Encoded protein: CASVIFPGLHNEQFF.

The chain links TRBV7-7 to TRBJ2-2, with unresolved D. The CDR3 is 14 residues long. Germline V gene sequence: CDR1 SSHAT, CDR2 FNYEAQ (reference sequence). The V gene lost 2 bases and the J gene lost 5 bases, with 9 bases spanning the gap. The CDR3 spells CASSLPDSTGELFF. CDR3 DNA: TGTGCCAGCAGCTTACCAGACTCGACCGGGGAGCTGTTTTTT.

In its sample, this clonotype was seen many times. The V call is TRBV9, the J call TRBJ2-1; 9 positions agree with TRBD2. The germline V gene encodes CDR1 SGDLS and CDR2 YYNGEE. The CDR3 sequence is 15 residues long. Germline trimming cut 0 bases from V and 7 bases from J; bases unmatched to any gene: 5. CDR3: CASSVGGSGSNEQFF. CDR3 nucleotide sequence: TGTGCCAGCAGCGTAGGAGGTAGCGGGAGTAATGAGCAGTTCTTC.

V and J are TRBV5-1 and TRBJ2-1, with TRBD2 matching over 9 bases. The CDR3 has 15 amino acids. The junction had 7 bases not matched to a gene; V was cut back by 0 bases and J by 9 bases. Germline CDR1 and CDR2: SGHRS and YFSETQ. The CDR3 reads CASSLVSSGTSEQFF. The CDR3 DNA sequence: TGCGCCAGCAGCTTGGTGTCTAGCGGGACCAGTGAGCAGTTCTTC.

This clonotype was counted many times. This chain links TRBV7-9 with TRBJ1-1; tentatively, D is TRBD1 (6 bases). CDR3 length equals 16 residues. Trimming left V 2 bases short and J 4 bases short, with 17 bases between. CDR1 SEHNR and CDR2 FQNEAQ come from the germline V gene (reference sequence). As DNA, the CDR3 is TGTGCCAGCAGCTTAAACCCCCCAGGGGAGGGCACTGAAGCTTTCTTT. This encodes CASSLNPPGEGTEAFF.

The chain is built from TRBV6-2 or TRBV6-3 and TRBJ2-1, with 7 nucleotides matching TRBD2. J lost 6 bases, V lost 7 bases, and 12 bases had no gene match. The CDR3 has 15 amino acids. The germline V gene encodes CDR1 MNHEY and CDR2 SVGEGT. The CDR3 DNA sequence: TGTGCCAGCAACCAATGGCGGGAGTCCGGCAATGAGCAGTTCTTC. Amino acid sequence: CASNQWRESGNEQFF.

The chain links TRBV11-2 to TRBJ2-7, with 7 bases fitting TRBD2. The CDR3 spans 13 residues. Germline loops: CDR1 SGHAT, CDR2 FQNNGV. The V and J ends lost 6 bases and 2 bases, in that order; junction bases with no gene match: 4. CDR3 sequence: CASRGAGPYEQYF. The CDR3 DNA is TGTGCCAGCAGGGGAGCGGGACCCTACGAGCAGTACTTC. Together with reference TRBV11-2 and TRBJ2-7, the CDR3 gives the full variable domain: EAGVAQSPRYKIIEKRQSVAFWCNPISGHATLYWYQQILGQGPKLLIQFQNNGVVDDSQLPKDRFSAERLKGVDSTLKIQPAKLEDSAVYLCASRGAGPYEQYFGPGTRLTVT.

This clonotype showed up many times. The CDR3 sequence is CASSLTTSGFNNEQFF. The CDR3 region has the DNA TGTGCCAGCAGCTTAACAACTAGCGGCTTCAACAATGAGCAGTTCTTC. The chain couples TRBV7-9 to TRBJ2-1, with 8 positions matching TRBD2. The V gene end was trimmed by 2 bases and the J gene end by 5 bases; junction bases not matched to a gene: 8. CDR1 SEHNR and CDR2 FQNEAQ come from the germline V gene (reference sequence). The CDR3 has 16 residues.